This T cell receptor beta chain was recorded in a study of breast tumors, draining lymph nodes, adjacent tissues. A single record per CDR3 protein comes from TCRdb applying MiXCR to the multiplex PCR reads. Counted here are some 170,000 distinct CDR3 sequences, roughly a third occurring once; the ten biggest clones make up 3% to 4.5%. The lymph nodes were axillary draining lymph nodes from breast cancer patients. This clonotype occurred many times. Source material: axillary lymph node tissue. This clonotype was obtained from a female donor with breast cancer. Some clones in this sample may be carry-over from other donors' samples.

As DNA, the CDR3 is TGCAGTGCTAGAGAGGGACAGACAGATACGCAGTATTTT. Its translation: CSAREGQTDTQYF. The genes are TRBV20-1 and TRBJ2-3, with 7 bases that match TRBD1. This CDR3 contains 13 residues. V lost 0 bases, J lost 3 bases, and 0 bases stayed unmatched. Germline values: CDR1 DFQATT, CDR2 SNEGSKA (reference sequence).